Below, one T cell receptor (beta chain) is given with its context. Only Caucasian adults living in Nashville, Tennessee made up the donor group. CDR3 length equals 16 residues. V lost 4 bases, J lost 2 bases, and 6 bases stayed unmatched. Germline lookup yields CDR1 SNHLY and CDR2 FYNNEI. These data belong to a study of shared clonotypes between healthy human individuals. The input for sorted-subset replicate PCRs was approximately 210 ng DNA, some 28,000 T cell genomes. Measured with immunoSEQ multiplex PCR; TCRdb has only the in-frame clones, and not every one. Found here are some 2,400,000 clones, about 94% of them singletons; the top ten hold roughly 0.13%.

The sequenced sample consisted of naive CD4+ T cells sorted from blood. Subset reported: CD45RA+ positively selected. V gene TRBV2 combines with J gene TRBJ2-2; 8 bases line up with TRBD1. The sequence came from a man aged 18 to 30 in good health. The CDR3 region is CASSAGTGPNTGELFF. The DNA of the CDR3 is TGTGCCAGCAGTGCAGGGACAGGACCAAACACCGGGGAGCTGTTTTTT. Looking up the rest from reference TRBV2 and TRBJ2-2 gives the full variable domain: EPEVTQTPSHQVTQMGQEVILRCVPISNHLYFYWYRQILGQKVEFLVSFYNNEISEKSEIFDDQFSVERPDGSNFTLKIRSTKLEDSAMYFCASSAGTGPNTGELFFGEGSRLTVL.